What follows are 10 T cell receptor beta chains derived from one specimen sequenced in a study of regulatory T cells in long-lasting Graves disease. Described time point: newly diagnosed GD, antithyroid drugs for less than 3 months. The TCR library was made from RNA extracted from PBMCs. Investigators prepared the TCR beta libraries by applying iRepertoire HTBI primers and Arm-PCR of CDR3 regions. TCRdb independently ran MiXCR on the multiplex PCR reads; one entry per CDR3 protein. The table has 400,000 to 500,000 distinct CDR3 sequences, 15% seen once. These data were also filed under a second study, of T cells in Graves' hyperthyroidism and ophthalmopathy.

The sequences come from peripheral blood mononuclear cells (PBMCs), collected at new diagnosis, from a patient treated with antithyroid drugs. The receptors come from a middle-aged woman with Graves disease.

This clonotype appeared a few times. The CDR3 loop is CASSVPGSTDQPQHF. CDR3 in DNA: TGTGCCAGCAGTGTCCCGGGTTCCACTGATCAGCCCCAGCATTTT. The chain combines TRBV28 with TRBJ1-5; D is unresolved. CDR1 is MDHEN, CDR2 SYDVKM, per germline. V dropped 5 bases and J dropped 5 bases, with 16 bases sitting between them. The CDR3 is made up of 15 amino acids.

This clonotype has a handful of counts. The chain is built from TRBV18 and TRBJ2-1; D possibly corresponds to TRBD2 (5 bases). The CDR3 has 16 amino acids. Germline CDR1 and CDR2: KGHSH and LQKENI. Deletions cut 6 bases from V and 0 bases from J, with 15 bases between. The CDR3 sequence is CASSPRVSTSYNEQFF. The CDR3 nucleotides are TGTGCCAGCTCTCCGAGGGTCTCTACCTCCTACAATGAGCAGTTCTTC.

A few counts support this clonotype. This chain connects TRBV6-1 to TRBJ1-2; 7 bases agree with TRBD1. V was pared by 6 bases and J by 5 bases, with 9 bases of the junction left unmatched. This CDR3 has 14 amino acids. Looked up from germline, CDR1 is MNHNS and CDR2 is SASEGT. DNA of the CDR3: TGTGCCAGCAGATTAGGGGACAGCCAGTATGGCTACACCTTC. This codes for CASRLGDSQYGYTF.

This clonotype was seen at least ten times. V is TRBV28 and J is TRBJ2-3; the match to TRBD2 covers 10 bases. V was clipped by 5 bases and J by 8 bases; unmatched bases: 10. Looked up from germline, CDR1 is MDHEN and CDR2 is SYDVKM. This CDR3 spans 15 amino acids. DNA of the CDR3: TGTGCCAGCAGTCCCACACTAGCGGGGAGGGGTACGCAGTATTTT. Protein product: CASSPTLAGRGTQYF.

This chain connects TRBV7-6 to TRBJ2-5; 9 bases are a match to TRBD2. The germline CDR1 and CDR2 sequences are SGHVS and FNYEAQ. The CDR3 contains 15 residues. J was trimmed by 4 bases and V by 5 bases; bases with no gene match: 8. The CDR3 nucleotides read TGTGCCAGCAGCGATAGCGGGAGTGGGCGAGAGACCCAGTACTTC. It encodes CASSDSGSGRETQYF.

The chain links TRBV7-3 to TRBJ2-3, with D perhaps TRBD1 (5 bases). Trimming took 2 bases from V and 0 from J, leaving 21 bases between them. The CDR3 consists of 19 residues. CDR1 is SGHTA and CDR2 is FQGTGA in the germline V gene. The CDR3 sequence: CASSLSTLTAGSSTDTQYF. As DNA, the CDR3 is TGTGCCAGCAGCTTATCGACCTTGACAGCAGGATCTAGCACAGATACGCAGTATTTT.

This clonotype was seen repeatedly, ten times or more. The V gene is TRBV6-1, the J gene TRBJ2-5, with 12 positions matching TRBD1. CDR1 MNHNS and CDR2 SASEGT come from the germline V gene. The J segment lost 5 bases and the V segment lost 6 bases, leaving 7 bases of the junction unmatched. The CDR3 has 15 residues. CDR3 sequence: CASSLGTGGAETQYF. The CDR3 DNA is TGTGCCAGCAGCCTCGGGACAGGGGGCGCGGAGACCCAGTACTTC.

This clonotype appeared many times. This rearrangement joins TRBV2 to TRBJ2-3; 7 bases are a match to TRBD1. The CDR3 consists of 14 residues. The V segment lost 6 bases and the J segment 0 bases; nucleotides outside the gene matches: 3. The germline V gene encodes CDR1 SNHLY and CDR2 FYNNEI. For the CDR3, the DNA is TGTGCCAGCAGCTTACAGGGGAGCACAGATACGCAGTATTTT. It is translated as CASSLQGSTDTQYF.

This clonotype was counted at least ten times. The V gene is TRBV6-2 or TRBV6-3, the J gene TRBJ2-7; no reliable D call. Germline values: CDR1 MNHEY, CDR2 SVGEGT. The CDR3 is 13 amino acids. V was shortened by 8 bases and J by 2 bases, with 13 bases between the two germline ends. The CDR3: CASSERSTYEQYF. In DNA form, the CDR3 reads TGTGCCAGCTCCGAGAGGTCAACCTACGAGCAGTACTTC.

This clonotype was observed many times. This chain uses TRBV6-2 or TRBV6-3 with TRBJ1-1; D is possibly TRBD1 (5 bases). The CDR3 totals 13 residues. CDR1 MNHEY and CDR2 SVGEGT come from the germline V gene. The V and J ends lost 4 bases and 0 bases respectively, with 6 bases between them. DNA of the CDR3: TGTGCCAGCAGTTCGGGACTGAACACTGAAGCTTTCTTT. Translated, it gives CASSSGLNTEAFF.